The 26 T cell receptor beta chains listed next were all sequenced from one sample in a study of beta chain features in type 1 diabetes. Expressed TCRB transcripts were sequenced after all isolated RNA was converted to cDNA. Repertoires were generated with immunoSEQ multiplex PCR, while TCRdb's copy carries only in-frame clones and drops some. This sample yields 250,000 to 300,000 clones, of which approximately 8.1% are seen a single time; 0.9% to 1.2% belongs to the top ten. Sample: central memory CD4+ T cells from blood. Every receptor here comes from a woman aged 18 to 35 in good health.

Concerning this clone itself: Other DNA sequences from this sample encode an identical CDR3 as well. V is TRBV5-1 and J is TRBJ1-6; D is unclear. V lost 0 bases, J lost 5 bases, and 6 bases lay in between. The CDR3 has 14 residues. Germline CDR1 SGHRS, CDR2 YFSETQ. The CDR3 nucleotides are TGCGCCAGCAGCTTGGGGCAGAATAATTCACCCCTCCACTTT. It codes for CASSLGQNNSPLHF.

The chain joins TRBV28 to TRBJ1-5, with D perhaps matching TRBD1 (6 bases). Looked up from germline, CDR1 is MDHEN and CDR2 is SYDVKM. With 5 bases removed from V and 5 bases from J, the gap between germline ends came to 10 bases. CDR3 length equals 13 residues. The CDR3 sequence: CASSRGAYQPQHF. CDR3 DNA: TGTGCCAGCAGTCGGGGGGCTTATCAGCCCCAGCATTTT. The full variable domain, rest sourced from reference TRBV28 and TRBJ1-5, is DVKVTQSSRYLVKRTGEKVFLECVQDMDHENMFWYRQDPGLGLRLIYFSYDVKMKEKGDIPEGYSVSREKKERFSLILESASTNQTSMYLCASSRGAYQPQHFGDGTRLSIL.

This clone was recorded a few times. The CDR3 here is CATTSGVNTDTQYF. DNA for the CDR3: TGTGCCACCACCAGCGGGGTAAACACAGATACGCAGTATTTT. The V gene is TRBV9, the J gene TRBJ2-3; 7 bases match TRBD2. The germline V gene encodes CDR1 SGDLS and CDR2 YYNGEE. Trimming removed 9 bases from V and 2 bases from J; junction bases left unmatched: 9. This CDR3 comprises 14 residues.

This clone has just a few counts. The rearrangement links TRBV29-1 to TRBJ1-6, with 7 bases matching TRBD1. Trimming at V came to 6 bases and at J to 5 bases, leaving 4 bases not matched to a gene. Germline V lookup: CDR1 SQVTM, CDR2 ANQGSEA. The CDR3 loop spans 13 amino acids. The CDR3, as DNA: TGCAGCGTACAGACAGGGAATAATTCACCCCTCCACTTT. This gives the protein CSVQTGNNSPLHF. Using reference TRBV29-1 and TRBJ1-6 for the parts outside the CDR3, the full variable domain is SAVISQKPSRDICQRGTSLTIQCQVDSQVTMMFWYRQQPGQSLTLIATANQGSEATYESGFVIDKFPISRPNLTFSTLTVSNMSPEDSSIYLCSVQTGNNSPLHFGNGTRLTVT.

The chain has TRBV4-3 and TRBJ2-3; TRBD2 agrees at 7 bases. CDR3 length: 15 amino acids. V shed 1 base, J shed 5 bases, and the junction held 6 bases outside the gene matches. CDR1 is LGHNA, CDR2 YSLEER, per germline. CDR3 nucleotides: TGCGCCAGCAGCCAAGTCGTGGGAGGGCGAGATACGCAGTATTTT. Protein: CASSQVVGGRDTQYF.

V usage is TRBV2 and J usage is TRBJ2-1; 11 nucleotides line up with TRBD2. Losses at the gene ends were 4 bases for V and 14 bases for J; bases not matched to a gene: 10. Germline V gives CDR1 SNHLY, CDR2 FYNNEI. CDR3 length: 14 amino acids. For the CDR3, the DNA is TGTGCCAGCAGTGTCGAGATAGCGGGGGGGCCGAAGTTCTTC. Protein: CASSVEIAGGPKFF.

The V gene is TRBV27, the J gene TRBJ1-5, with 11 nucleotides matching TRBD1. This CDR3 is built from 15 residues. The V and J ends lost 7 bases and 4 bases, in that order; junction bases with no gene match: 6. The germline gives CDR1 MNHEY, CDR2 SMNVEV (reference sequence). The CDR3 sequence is CASMDRGLTNQPQHF. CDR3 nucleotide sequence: TGTGCCAGCATGGACAGGGGGCTAACGAATCAGCCCCAGCATTTT.

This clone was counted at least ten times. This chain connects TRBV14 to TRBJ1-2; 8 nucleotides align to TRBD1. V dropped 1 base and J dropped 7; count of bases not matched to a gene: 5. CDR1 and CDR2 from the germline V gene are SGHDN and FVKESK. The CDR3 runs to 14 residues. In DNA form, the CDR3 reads TGTGCCAGCAGCCAAGTAGCAGGGGGCGTTGGCTACACCTTC. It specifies CASSQVAGGVGYTF. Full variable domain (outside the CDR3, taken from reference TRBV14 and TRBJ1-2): EAGVTQFPSHSVIEKGQTVTLRCDPISGHDNLYWYRRVMGKEIKFLLHFVKESKQDESGMPNNRFLAERTGGTYSTLKVQPAELEDSGVYFCASSQVAGGVGYTFGSGTRLTVV.

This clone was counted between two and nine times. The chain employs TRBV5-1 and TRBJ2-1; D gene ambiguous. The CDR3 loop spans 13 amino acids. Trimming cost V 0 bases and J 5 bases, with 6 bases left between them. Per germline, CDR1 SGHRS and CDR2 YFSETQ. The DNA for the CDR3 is TGCGCCAGCAGCTTGGGCGTCAACAATGAGCAGTTCTTC. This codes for CASSLGVNNEQFF.

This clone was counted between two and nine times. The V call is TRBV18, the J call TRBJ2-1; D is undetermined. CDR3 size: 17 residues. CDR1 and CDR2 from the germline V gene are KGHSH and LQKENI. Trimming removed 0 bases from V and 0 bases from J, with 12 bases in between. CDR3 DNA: TGTGCCAGCTCACCACCTCAGGCCCTAGGCTCCTACAATGAGCAGTTCTTC. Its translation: CASSPPQALGSYNEQFF.

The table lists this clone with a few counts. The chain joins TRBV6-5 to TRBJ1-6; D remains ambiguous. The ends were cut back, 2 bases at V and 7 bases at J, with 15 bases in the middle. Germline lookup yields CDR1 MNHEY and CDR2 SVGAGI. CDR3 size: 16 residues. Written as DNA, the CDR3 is TGTGCCAGCAGTTACGGTTCCCACTCTAGGAATTCACCCCTCCACTTT. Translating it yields CASSYGSHSRNSPLHF.

CDR3 bases: TGTGCCAGTAGTATGGATGGGGCGCCGGCCGGGGAGCTGTTTTTT. Translation gives CASSMDGAPAGELFF. V gene TRBV19 combines with J gene TRBJ2-2; the D gene is possibly TRBD1 (5 bases). The V and J ends lost 3 bases and 6 bases respectively, with 14 bases between them. Germline V gene data show CDR1 as LNHDA and CDR2 as SQIVND (reference sequence). This CDR3 contains 15 residues.

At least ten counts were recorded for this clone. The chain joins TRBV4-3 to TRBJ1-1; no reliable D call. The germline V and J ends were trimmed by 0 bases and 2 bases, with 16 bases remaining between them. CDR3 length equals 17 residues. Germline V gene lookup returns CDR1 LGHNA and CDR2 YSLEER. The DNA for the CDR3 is TGCGCCAGCAGCCAAGAGGCCAGTCTTACAATTAACACTGAAGCTTTCTTT. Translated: CASSQEASLTINTEAFF.

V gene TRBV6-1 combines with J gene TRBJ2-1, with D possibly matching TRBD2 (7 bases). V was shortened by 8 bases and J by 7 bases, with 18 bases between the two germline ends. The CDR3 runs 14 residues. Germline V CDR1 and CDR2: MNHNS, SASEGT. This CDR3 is CASQTRGAWNEQFF. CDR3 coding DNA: TGTGCCAGCCAGACCCGGGGGGCCTGGAATGAGCAGTTCTTC.

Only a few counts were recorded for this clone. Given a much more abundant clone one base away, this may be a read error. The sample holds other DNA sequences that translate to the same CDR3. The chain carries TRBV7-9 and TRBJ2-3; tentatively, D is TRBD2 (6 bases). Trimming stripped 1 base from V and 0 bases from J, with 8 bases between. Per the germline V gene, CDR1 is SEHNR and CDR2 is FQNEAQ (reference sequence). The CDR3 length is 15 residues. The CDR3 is CASSLEGTSTDTQYF. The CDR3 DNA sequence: TGTGCCAGCAGCTTAGAGGGGACTAGCACAGATACGCAGTATTTT.

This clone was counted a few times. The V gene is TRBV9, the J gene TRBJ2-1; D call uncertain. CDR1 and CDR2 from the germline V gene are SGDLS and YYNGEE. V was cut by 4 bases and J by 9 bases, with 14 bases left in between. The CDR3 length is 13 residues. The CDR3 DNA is TGTGCCAGCAGCCAGACAAGATTATCTGAGCAGTTCTTC. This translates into CASSQTRLSEQFF.

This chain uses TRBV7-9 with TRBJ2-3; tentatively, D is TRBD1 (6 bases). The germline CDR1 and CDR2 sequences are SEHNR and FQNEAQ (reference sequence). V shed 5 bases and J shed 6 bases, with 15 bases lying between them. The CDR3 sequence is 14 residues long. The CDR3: CASSPRTASDTQYF. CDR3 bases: TGTGCCAGCAGCCCGAGGACAGCCTCGGATACGCAGTATTTT.

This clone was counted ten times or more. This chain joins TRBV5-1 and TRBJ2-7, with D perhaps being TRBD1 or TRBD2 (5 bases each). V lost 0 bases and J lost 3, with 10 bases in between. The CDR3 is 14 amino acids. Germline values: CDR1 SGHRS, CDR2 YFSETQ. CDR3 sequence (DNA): TGCGCCAGCAGCTTGGGAGGGGATCACTACGAGCAGTACGTC. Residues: CASSLGGDHYEQYV.

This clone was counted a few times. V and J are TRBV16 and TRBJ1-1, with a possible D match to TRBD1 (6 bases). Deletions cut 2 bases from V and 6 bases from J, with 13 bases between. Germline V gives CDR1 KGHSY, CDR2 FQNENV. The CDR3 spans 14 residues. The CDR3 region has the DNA TGTGCCAGCAGCCAAACTCAGGGGAGTGCTGAAGCTTTCTTT. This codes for CASSQTQGSAEAFF.

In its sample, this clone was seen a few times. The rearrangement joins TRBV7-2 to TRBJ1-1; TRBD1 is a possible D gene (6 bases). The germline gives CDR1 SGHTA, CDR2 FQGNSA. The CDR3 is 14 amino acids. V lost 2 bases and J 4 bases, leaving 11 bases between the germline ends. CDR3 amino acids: CASSLNPRGTEAFF. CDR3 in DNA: TGTGCCAGCAGCTTAAATCCCAGGGGCACTGAAGCTTTCTTT.

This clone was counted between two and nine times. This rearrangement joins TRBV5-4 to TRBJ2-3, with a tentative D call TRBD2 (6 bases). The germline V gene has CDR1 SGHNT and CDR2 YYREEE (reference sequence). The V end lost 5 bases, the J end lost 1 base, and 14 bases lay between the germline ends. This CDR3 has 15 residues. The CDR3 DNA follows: TGTGCCAGCAGGGACTACAAGAAGGGCACAGATACGCAGTATTTT. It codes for CASRDYKKGTDTQYF.

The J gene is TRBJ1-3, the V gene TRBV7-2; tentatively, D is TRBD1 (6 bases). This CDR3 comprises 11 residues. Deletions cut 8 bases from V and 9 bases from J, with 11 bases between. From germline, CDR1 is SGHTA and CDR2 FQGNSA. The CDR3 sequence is CASGGGGTIYF. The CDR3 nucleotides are TGTGCCAGCGGTGGGGGCGGCACCATATATTTT.

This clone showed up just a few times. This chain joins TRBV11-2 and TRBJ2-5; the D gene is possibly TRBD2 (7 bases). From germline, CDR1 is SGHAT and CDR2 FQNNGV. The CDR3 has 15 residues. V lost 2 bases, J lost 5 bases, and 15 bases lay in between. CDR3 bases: TGTGCCAGCAGCTTATCGGGGGGCGGTCGCGAGACCCAGTACTTC. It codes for CASSLSGGGRETQYF.

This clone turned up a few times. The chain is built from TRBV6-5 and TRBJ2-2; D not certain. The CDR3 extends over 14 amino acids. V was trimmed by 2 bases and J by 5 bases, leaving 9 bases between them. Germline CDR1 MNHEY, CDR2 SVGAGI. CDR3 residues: CASSYAGQTGELFF. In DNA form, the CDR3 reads TGTGCCAGCAGTTACGCCGGGCAGACCGGGGAGCTGTTTTTT.

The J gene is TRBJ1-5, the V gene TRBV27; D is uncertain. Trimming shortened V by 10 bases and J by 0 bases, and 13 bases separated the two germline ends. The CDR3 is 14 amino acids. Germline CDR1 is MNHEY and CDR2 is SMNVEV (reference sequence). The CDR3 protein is CATSSQFSNQPQHF. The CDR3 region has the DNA TGTGCCACATCGTCCCAGTTTAGCAATCAGCCCCAGCATTTT.

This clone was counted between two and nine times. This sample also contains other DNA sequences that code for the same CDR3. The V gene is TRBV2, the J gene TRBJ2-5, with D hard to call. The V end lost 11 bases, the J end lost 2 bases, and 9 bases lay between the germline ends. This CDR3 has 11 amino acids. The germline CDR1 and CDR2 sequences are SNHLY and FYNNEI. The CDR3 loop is CASTYQETQYF. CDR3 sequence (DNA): TGTGCCTCCACTTATCAAGAGACCCAGTACTTC.